The 32 T cell receptor beta chains reported below all come from one sample, sequenced in a study of preoperative IRX-2 immunotherapy in early breast cancer. Treatment specified: preoperative locoregional IRX-2 cytokine immunotherapy. Measured with immunoSEQ multiplex PCR; TCRdb has only the in-frame clones, and not every one. The top ten clones hold around 1.4% of a sample with tens of thousands of clones, 65% to 90% of them seen once. Sequenced here: lymph node tissue, sampled after IRX-2 immunotherapy. The receptors here all came from a human donor with breast cancer.

This sequence joins TRBV11-3 and TRBJ1-1, with 8 bases matching TRBD1. The CDR3 has 15 residues. J lost 3 bases, V lost 3 bases, and 6 bases had no gene match. Germline CDR1 reads SGHNT; CDR2 reads YENEEA. CDR3 residues: CASSLDSGGYTEAFF. CDR3 DNA sequence: TGTGCCAGCAGCTTGGATTCAGGGGGCTACACTGAAGCTTTCTTT.

This chain joins TRBV19 and TRBJ2-1; possible D gene TRBD1, 5 bases. The germline V gene has CDR1 LNHDA and CDR2 SQIVND (reference sequence). The V gene lost 6 bases and the J gene lost 10 bases, with 16 bases spanning the gap. The CDR3 is 13 amino acids. For the CDR3, the DNA is TGTGCCAGTAGCATTAACCCTCAGGGAGAGCAGTTCTTC. Translation gives CASSINPQGEQFF. The full variable domain, its missing parts supplied by reference TRBV19 and TRBJ2-1, is DGGITQSPKYLFRKEGQNVTLSCEQNLNHDAMYWYRQDPGQGLRLIYYSQIVNDFQKGDIAEGYSVSREKKESFPLTVTSAQKNPTAFYLCASSINPQGEQFFGPGTRLTVL.

The chain joins TRBV7-8 to TRBJ2-2; D might be TRBD1 (6 bases). CDR1 is SGHVS and CDR2 is FQNEAQ in the germline V gene. This CDR3 contains 16 residues. V was pared by 1 base and J by 0 bases, with 9 bases between. In DNA form, the CDR3 reads TGTGCCAGCAGCTTAGTCTCAGGGGCGAACACCGGGGAGCTGTTTTTT. Protein sequence: CASSLVSGANTGELFF.

Turning to this clone: An end of the junction differs from the germline gene, which may be a read error. This chain connects TRBV30 to TRBJ1-6; D not certain. CDR3 length equals 12 residues. CDR1 GTSNPN and CDR2 SVGIG come from the germline V gene (reference sequence). In nucleotides, the CDR3 is TGTGCCTGGAGACCGAAGGGATCACCCCTCCATTTT. Its translation is CAWRPKGSPLHF.

This clone was observed a few times. V gene TRBV25-1 combines with J gene TRBJ2-2; D unresolved. The V end lost 3 bases, the J end lost 8 bases, and 22 bases lay between the germline ends. The CDR3 is 17 residues long. Germline values: CDR1 MGHDK, CDR2 SYGVNS. The CDR3 DNA reads TGTGCCAGCAGTGACTCAGAGAGGCTACCCACCCGAGGGGAGCTGTTTTTT. Translation: CASSDSERLPTRGELFF.

This chain uses TRBV6-8 with TRBJ2-5, with TRBD2 identical over 9 bases. CDR1 MNHGY and CDR2 SAAAGT come from the germline V gene. The CDR3 is made up of 14 amino acids. V was pared by 8 bases and J by 2 bases, with 6 bases of the junction left unmatched. The CDR3 DNA reads as TGTGCCAGCCGGAGCGGGGGGAATCAAGAGACCCAGTACTTC. Translating gives CASRSGGNQETQYF.

The DNA for the CDR3 is TGTGCCAGCTCACCACGGGACAGGGTCCATGGCTACACCTTC. It is translated as CASSPRDRVHGYTF. The chain joins TRBV18 to TRBJ1-2, with 9 bases that match TRBD1. Germline-derived CDR1 and CDR2 are KGHSH and LQKENI. V shed 1 base, J shed 6 bases, and the junction held 3 bases outside the gene matches. The CDR3 covers 14 residues. Combining the CDR3 with reference TRBV18 and TRBJ1-2 gives the whole variable domain NAGVMQNPRHLVRRRGQEARLRCSPMKGHSHVYWYRQLPEEGLKFMVYLQKENIIDESGMPKERFSAEFPKEGPSILRIQQVVRGDSAAYFCASSPRDRVHGYTFGSGTRLTVV.

V usage is TRBV1 and J usage is TRBJ1-2. TRBV1 is a known pseudogene. There are 12 residues in the CDR3. The CDR3 nucleotides are TGCGCCAGCAGCCAAGGGGTGATGAGCTACACCTTC. It specifies CASSQGVMSYTF.

The rearrangement links TRBV6-8 to TRBJ1-2; 8 positions agree with TRBD1. CDR1 MNHGY and CDR2 SAAAGT come from the germline V gene. CDR3 length: 17 amino acids. J was trimmed by 8 bases and V by 6 bases; bases with no gene match: 20. The CDR3 sequence: CASRKGDLTGEVEGYTF. The CDR3 DNA reads as TGTGCCAGCAGGAAAGGGGACCTGACAGGGGAGGTTGAGGGCTACACCTTC.

V usage is TRBV6-8 and J usage is TRBJ1-2, with a tentative D call TRBD1 (5 bases). Germline loops: CDR1 MNHGY, CDR2 SAAAGT. There are 13 residues in the CDR3. The V end lost 8 bases, the J end lost 8 bases, and 18 bases lay between the germline ends. The CDR3 nucleotides read TGTGCCAGCGGCCTGAGGGCAGGGCAGGGCTACACCTTC. It translates to CASGLRAGQGYTF.

The V and J genes are TRBV6-8 and TRBJ2-2; TRBD1 agrees at 7 bases. The CDR3 is 17 residues long. V lost 0 bases and J lost 3; bases outside the gene matches: 7. Germline loops: CDR1 MNHGY, CDR2 SAAAGT. The CDR3 bases are TGTGCCAGCAGTTACTCACAGGGGACATACCACACCGGGGAGCTGTTTTTT. It yields the protein CASSYSQGTYHTGELFF.

This clone was picked up one time. This chain uses TRBV7-7 with TRBJ1-6; weak D call: TRBD1 (5 bases). V dropped 4 bases and J dropped 4 bases, with 8 bases sitting between them. This CDR3 is built from 14 residues. CDR1 is SSHAT, CDR2 FNYEAQ, per germline (reference sequence). The CDR3 loop reads CASSSGTYNSPLHF. The CDR3 coding sequence is TGTGCCAGCAGCTCCGGGACGTATAATTCACCCCTCCACTTT.

This rearrangement joins TRBV6-4 to TRBJ1-5; 8 nucleotides align to TRBD1. Trimming at V came to 10 bases and at J to 2 bases, leaving 16 bases not matched to a gene. This CDR3 has 17 amino acids. Germline V CDR1 and CDR2: MRHNA, SNTAGT. The CDR3 nucleotides read TGTGCCACCCCAACCGGACAGGGCCTCTCTGGCAATCAGCCCCAGCATTTT. Its translation: CATPTGQGLSGNQPQHF.

The V gene is TRBV6-8, the J gene TRBJ1-5; the match to TRBD1 covers 7 bases. Germline lookup yields CDR1 MNHGY and CDR2 SAAAGT. J was trimmed by 6 bases and V by 8 bases; bases with no gene match: 13. The CDR3 contains 15 residues. CDR3 bases: TGTGCCAGCTCTATTCAGGGGGGACCCGGTCAGCCCCAGCATTTT. The encoded protein is CASSIQGGPGQPQHF.

The chain employs TRBV11-3 and TRBJ1-5; D call uncertain. CDR3 length: 16 residues. Per the germline V gene, CDR1 is SGHNT and CDR2 is YENEEA. The V end was cut by 1 base, the J end by 1 base, with 11 bases between. CDR3 DNA sequence: TGTGCCAGCAGCTTAGGGGATGGCGGGAGCAATCAGCCCCAGCATTTT. It yields the protein CASSLGDGGSNQPQHF.

The V call is TRBV14, the J call TRBJ1-2; D call uncertain. V was pared by 3 bases and J by 4 bases, with 12 bases between. Germline assignment: CDR1 SGHDN and CDR2 FVKESK. This CDR3 is built from 14 residues. For the CDR3, the DNA is TGTGCCAGCAGCCACACCACGATCCCCTATGGCTACACCTTC. Its protein product is CASSHTTIPYGYTF.

The chain couples TRBV18 to TRBJ2-7; a possible D gene is TRBD2 (6 bases). V lost 1 base and J lost 7, with 8 bases in between. Germline values: CDR1 KGHSH, CDR2 LQKENI. CDR3 length: 12 residues. In nucleotides, the CDR3 is TGTGCCAGCTCACCACAGGAGGGTGAGCAGTACTTC. It yields the protein CASSPQEGEQYF.

The CDR3: CASSPVGGSRYEQYF. CDR3 bases: TGCGCCAGCAGCCCTGTTGGGGGGTCAAGGTACGAGCAGTACTTC. V and J are TRBV5-1 and TRBJ2-7, with TRBD2 as a possible D gene (6 bases). Looked up from germline, CDR1 is SGHRS and CDR2 is YFSETQ. V shed 4 bases and J shed 4 bases, with 18 bases lying between them. This CDR3 is 15 amino acids long. Using reference TRBV5-1 and TRBJ2-7 for the parts outside the CDR3, the full variable domain is KAGVTQTPRYLIKTRGQQVTLSCSPISGHRSVSWYQQTPGQGLQFLFEYFSETQRNKGNFPGRFSGRQFSNSRSEMNVSTLELGDSALYLCASSPVGGSRYEQYFGPGTRLTVT.

Here the CDR3 reads CASSSRGRDTEAFF. The DNA of the CDR3 is TGCGCCAGCAGCTCCAGGGGGCGCGACACTGAAGCTTTCTTT. This rearrangement joins TRBV5-1 to TRBJ1-1; 8 nucleotides match TRBD1. Trimming took 3 bases from V and 3 from J; bases not matched to a gene: 4. Germline V lookup: CDR1 SGHRS, CDR2 YFSETQ. The CDR3 is 14 amino acids.

This clone was seen only a few times. The chain combines TRBV19 with TRBJ2-2; D might be TRBD1 (5 bases). Germline loops: CDR1 LNHDA, CDR2 SQIVND (reference sequence). Trimming shortened V by 4 bases and J by 6 bases, and 6 bases separated the two germline ends. The CDR3 totals 12 residues. The CDR3 nucleotides are TGTGCCAGTAGTACAGGGTCCGGGGAGCTGTTTTTT. This codes for CASSTGSGELFF.

The J gene is TRBJ2-7, the V gene TRBV7-5; the D call of TRBD2 is as the table states it, not checked on the DNA. TRBV7-5 is marked as a pseudogene. The CDR3 spans 14 residues. In nucleotides, the CDR3 is TGTGCCAGCAGCTTATCCCGACGGAGGCAGGAGCAGTACTTC. It codes for CASSLSRRRQEQYF.

The chain joins TRBV10-1 to TRBJ1-4; no definite D call. CDR3 length: 13 amino acids. CDR1 is WNHNN and CDR2 is SYGVQD in the germline V gene (reference sequence). Trimming took 6 bases from V and 8 from J, leaving 13 bases between them. CDR3 DNA: TGCGCCAGCAGAGGACCAAGCGGGGAAAAACTGTTTTTT. It translates to CASRGPSGEKLFF.

The V gene is TRBV5-1, the J gene TRBJ1-5; D not resolved. V was trimmed by 0 bases and J by 2 bases, leaving 9 bases between them. Germline-derived CDR1 and CDR2 are SGHRS and YFSETQ. The CDR3 is 15 residues long. CDR3: CASSLDPSGNQPQHF. The CDR3 bases are TGCGCCAGCAGCTTGGACCCCTCCGGCAATCAGCCCCAGCATTTT.

This chain links TRBV19 with TRBJ1-2, with 8 bases that match TRBD1. V gave up 7 bases and J gave up 2 bases; unmatched junction bases: 9. CDR1 is LNHDA, CDR2 SQIVND, per germline (reference sequence). The CDR3 is made up of 15 amino acids. The CDR3 here is CASTGGTGANYGYTF. The CDR3 bases are TGTGCCAGTACCGGCGGGACAGGAGCGAACTATGGCTACACCTTC.

In nucleotides, the CDR3 is TGCGCCAGCAGCTTGGTCGGGGCCACAGATACGCAGTATTTT. This encodes CASSLVGATDTQYF. The J gene is TRBJ2-3, the V gene TRBV5-1, with D perhaps matching TRBD1 or TRBD2 (5 bases each). V dropped 0 bases and J dropped 2 bases, with 7 bases sitting between them. The CDR3 is 14 amino acids. Germline V CDR1 and CDR2: SGHRS, YFSETQ. Combining the CDR3 with reference TRBV5-1 and TRBJ2-3 gives the whole variable domain KAGVTQTPRYLIKTRGQQVTLSCSPISGHRSVSWYQQTPGQGLQFLFEYFSETQRNKGNFPGRFSGRQFSNSRSEMNVSTLELGDSALYLCASSLVGATDTQYFGPGTRLTVL.

This clone has a handful of counts. The chain has TRBV11-3 and TRBJ2-7; perhaps TRBD2 as D (7 bases). The germline V and J ends were trimmed by 3 bases and 6 bases, with 18 bases remaining between them. The germline V gene encodes CDR1 SGHNT and CDR2 YENEEA. The CDR3 sequence is 15 residues long. CDR3 protein: CASSLTGGPWGEQYF. Written as DNA, the CDR3 is TGTGCCAGCAGCTTGACGGGGGGCCCGTGGGGCGAGCAGTACTTC. Full variable domain (outside the CDR3, taken from reference TRBV11-3 and TRBJ2-7): EAGVVQSPRYKIIEKKQPVAFWCNPISGHNTLYWYLQNLGQGPELLIRYENEEAVDDSQLPKDRFSAERLKGVDSTLKIQPAELGDSAVYLCASSLTGGPWGEQYFGPGTRLTVT.

The chain recombines TRBV15 with TRBJ1-2, with a possible D match to TRBD1 (6 bases). V shed 3 bases and J shed 7 bases, with 15 bases lying between them. The CDR3 has 14 residues. The V gene's germline CDR1 is LNHNV and CDR2 YYDKDF (reference sequence). Here the CDR3 DNA reads TGTGCCACCAGCAGTGACCAGGGGTTGGGTGGCTACACCTTC. Protein: CATSSDQGLGGYTF.

This clone was observed a few times. The chain couples TRBV14 to TRBJ2-7; D remains ambiguous. The V gene's germline CDR1 is SGHDN and CDR2 FVKESK. Deletions cut 6 bases from V and 5 bases from J, with 8 bases between. CDR3 length equals 11 residues. CDR3 sequence: CASSRVHEQYF. DNA for the CDR3: TGTGCCAGCAGTAGAGTCCACGAGCAGTACTTC.

V and J are TRBV5-1 and TRBJ1-1, with 11 nucleotides matching TRBD1. The V segment lost 3 bases and the J segment 2 bases; nucleotides outside the gene matches: 9. The germline V gene encodes CDR1 SGHRS and CDR2 YFSETQ. CDR3 length: 17 residues. CDR3 region: CASSSPGTGGQNTEAFF. CDR3 nucleotide sequence: TGCGCCAGCAGCTCCCCCGGGACAGGGGGACAAAACACTGAAGCTTTCTTT.

The chain uses TRBV18 and TRBJ1-2, with D possibly matching TRBD1 (6 bases). CDR1 is KGHSH and CDR2 is LQKENI in the germline V gene. The V end was cut by 2 bases, the J end by 7 bases, with 23 bases between. CDR3 length: 17 amino acids. The CDR3 nucleotides read TGTGCCAGCTCACCAAGGGCGGGGGACGGACAGCTATTTGGCTACACCTTC. The encoded protein is CASSPRAGDGQLFGYTF. The entire variable domain, with the rest obtained from reference TRBV18 and TRBJ1-2, is as follows: NAGVMQNPRHLVRRRGQEARLRCSPMKGHSHVYWYRQLPEEGLKFMVYLQKENIIDESGMPKERFSAEFPKEGPSILRIQQVVRGDSAAYFCASSPRAGDGQLFGYTFGSGTRLTVV.

The chain has TRBV19 and TRBJ1-4; 8 nucleotides agree with TRBD1. This CDR3 has 15 residues. J lost 8 bases, V lost 3 bases, and 8 bases had no gene match. Looked up from germline, CDR1 is LNHDA and CDR2 is SQIVND (reference sequence). The CDR3 here is CASSIDRGPLEKLFF. CDR3 sequence (DNA): TGTGCCAGTAGTATCGACAGGGGACCTCTGGAAAAACTGTTTTTT.

V is TRBV6-8 and J is TRBJ2-2; tentative D call: TRBD2 (6 bases). This CDR3 is built from 13 residues. Per germline, CDR1 MNHGY and CDR2 SAAAGT. Deletions cut 4 bases from V and 3 bases from J, with 6 bases between. CDR3 amino acids: CASSWGDTGELFF. The CDR3 nucleotides read TGTGCCAGCAGTTGGGGGGACACCGGGGAGCTGTTTTTT.